This T cell receptor (beta chain) was captured by sequencing in a study of T cell repertoires in cytomegalovirus infection (dated 2019 in TCRdb). Some background on the complete study: Donor HLA type was relevant to the analysis, as public TCR beta signatures indicated carriage of CMV infection together with the matching HLA type.

Comments on this clonotype: What antigen it recognizes has not been identified. One base away there is no much larger clone; base qualities are not given.

What the authors observed across the whole study: In both this cohort and an independent cohort of 350 or so donors, the cumulative frequency of public TCR beta family members distinguished carriers of CMV infection plus the relevant HLA type. The ex vivo response was dominated by HLA-C-restricted CMV-specific TCR beta clonotypes, which also provided the single most frequent clonotype in two of eight donors.

CDR1 and CDR2 are read off the germline V gene as MDHEN and SYDVKM. V is clipped by 7 bases and J by 3 bases, and the sequence between their germline boundaries is 16 bases long. The CDR3 sequence holds 15 residues, the cysteine and phenylalanine included. This entry keeps only the CDR3 DNA: 45 bases, framed from base 1. Instrument used: Illumina HiSeq 1500. The public reads were reanalyzed by TCRdb: fastp trimming at Q25, MiXCR alignment, in-frame beta chains only. Here each entry gathers all rows of one CDR3 protein and keeps the most common genes and DNA. In this sample the table shows roughly 630,000 distinct CDR3 sequences, about 24% of which occur a single time. 7% to 9% of the sample is held by the ten biggest clonotypes.

Sequencing used CD8+ T cells from PBMCs. The sequence links TRBV28 to TRBJ2-1, with a weak D call of TRBD1 (6 bases match). The receptor was derived from a human donor in good health (CMV status not recorded). Some clones in this sample may be carry-over from other donors' samples. The sequenced DNA: TGTGCCAGCAATCCTCCGGACAGCCGCTACAATGAGCAGTTCTTC. It translates as CASNPPDSRYNEQFF. Joined to the reference TRBV28 and TRBJ2-1 proteins, this CDR3 gives the full variable domain: DVKVTQSSRYLVKRTGEKVFLECVQDMDHENMFWYRQDPGLGLRLIYFSYDVKMKEKGDIPEGYSVSREKKERFSLILESASTNQTSMYLCASNPPDSRYNEQFFGPGTRLTVL.